This T cell receptor beta chain was captured by sequencing in a study of T cell repertoires and HLA-DP antigens. Overall study context: Average DNA input: around 230 ng for CD137+CD4+ sorts, 1,000 to 1,500 ng pre-culture. General observations from the study: Against both alloantigens, CD137+ clonality was similar, about 0.39.

Negative selection yielded untouched CD4+ T cells of average 97.7% purity. To note about this clone: What it binds is not known.

V gave up 7 bases and J gave up 2 bases, with 11 bases separating them. Per the germline V gene, CDR1 is MNHEY and CDR2 is SMNVEV (reference sequence). The CDR3 length is 14 residues. Repertoires were generated with immunoSEQ multiplex PCR, while TCRdb's copy carries only in-frame clones and drops some. The data show around 70,000 clones, with around 77% seen just once and 1.5% to 2% held by the top ten. Sequenced sample: CD4+ T cells from PBMCs. This TCR was sampled from a man in his 60s in good health and CMV-seronegative. The chain couples TRBV27 to TRBJ2-2, with D possibly matching TRBD1 (6 bases). CDR3 sequence: CASIKDRNTGELFF. The CDR3 coding sequence is TGTGCCAGCATCAAGGACAGAAACACCGGGGAGCTGTTTTTT.